These 27 T cell receptor beta chains came from one sample sequenced in a study of blood T cells in healthy people across ages. Using a J-beta primer mix together with a sample-barcoded 5' primer, a second PCR was run for about 6 to 11 cycles. TCRdb reanalysed the 5' RACE reads using MiXCR and keeps one entry per CDR3 protein. The profile shows fewer than 950,000 distinct CDR3 sequences, 30% to 45% of them singletons. Sequenced input: blood. These receptors all come from a young man in good health.

In its sample, this clonotype was seen a few times. This may stem from a read error, because a much larger clone lies one nucleotide away. The chain combines TRBV29-1 with TRBJ2-1; a possible D gene is TRBD1 (6 bases). The J call may be incorrect, as the DNA end agrees better with TRBJ2-7. Germline CDR1 reads SQVTM; CDR2 reads ANQGSEA. The CDR3 is made up of 14 amino acids. CDR3 DNA: TGCAGCGTGGGGGCCGAGAGCTCCTACAATGAGCAGTACTTC. It is translated as CSVGAESSYNEQYF.

The chain recombines TRBV20-1 with TRBJ2-1, with 11 nucleotides matching TRBD2. The J call may be wrong; the DNA end is better matched by TRBJ2-7. The CDR3 sequence is 16 residues long. Germline assignment: CDR1 DFQATT and CDR2 SNEGSKA (reference sequence). The CDR3 bases are TGCGAGGGGATAGGGACTAGCGGAAGCTCCTACAATGAGCAGTACTTC. The encoded protein is CEGIGTSGSSYNEQYF.

Only a few counts were recorded for this clonotype. The chain couples TRBV9 to TRBJ1-2, with unresolved D. Per the germline V gene, CDR1 is SGDLS and CDR2 is YYNGEE. Trimming stripped 4 bases from V and 4 bases from J, with 14 bases between. This CDR3 has 14 amino acids. CDR3 amino acids: CASSPREGGYGYTF. DNA of the CDR3: TGTGCCAGCAGCCCGCGGGAGGGCGGCTATGGCTACACCTTC.

The chain is built from TRBV20-1 and TRBJ1-6; 9 nucleotides align to TRBD1. The CDR3 is made up of 15 amino acids. Germline CDR1 reads DFQATT; CDR2 reads SNEGSKA (reference sequence). Germline trimming cut 5 bases from V and 8 bases from J; bases unmatched to any gene: 10. CDR3 residues: CSAQFTGGAYSPLHF. CDR3 nucleotides: TGCAGTGCTCAATTTACAGGGGGCGCGTATTCACCCCTCCACTTT.

This chain uses TRBV5-1 with TRBJ2-7; 12 positions agree with TRBD1. After removal of 4 bases from V and 7 bases from J, the junction contained 9 bases not matched to a gene. The CDR3 covers 15 residues. Germline CDR1 and CDR2: SGHRS and YFSETQ. The CDR3 DNA sequence: TGCGCCAGCAGCCTCAGGGGACAGGGGGCTAATGAGCAGTACTTC. It is translated as CASSLRGQGANEQYF.

The rearrangement uses TRBV20-1 and TRBJ1-2; 11 bases are a match to TRBD1. V was pared by 0 bases and J by 6 bases, with 6 bases of the junction left unmatched. The CDR3 sequence is 15 residues long. CDR1 is DFQATT and CDR2 is SNEGSKA in the germline V gene (reference sequence). CDR3 region: CSAREPGQGAHGYTF. DNA of the CDR3: TGCAGTGCTAGAGAGCCCGGACAGGGGGCTCATGGCTACACCTTC.

This clonotype has only a few counts. This chain uses TRBV12-3 or TRBV12-4 with TRBJ2-3; 10 bases are shared with TRBD1. J lost 5 bases, V lost 5 bases, and 7 bases had no gene match. This CDR3 region has 15 residues. The CDR3 sequence is CASSRDRGPEDTQYF. CDR3 DNA sequence: TGTGCCAGCAGTAGAGACAGGGGGCCTGAAGATACGCAGTATTTT.

In the case of this clonotype: The CDR3 does not end in the conserved phenylalanine or tryptophan, so this is likely a read error. The genes are TRBV18 and TRBJ1-6; D is unclear. CDR1 is KGHSH, CDR2 LQKENI, per germline. The CDR3 spans 15 residues. V was trimmed by 4 bases and J by 0 bases, leaving 7 bases between them. CDR3 in amino acids: CASSQESSYNSPLHS. The CDR3 bases are TGTGCCAGCTCACAGGAGAGCTCCTATAATTCACCCCTCCACTCT.

The sample holds a few counts of this clonotype. The chain uses TRBV7-2 and TRBJ1-2; a possible D gene is TRBD1 (5 bases). The V end lost 1 base, the J end lost 4 bases, and 7 bases lay between the germline ends. The CDR3 is made up of 13 amino acids. Per the germline V gene, CDR1 is SGHTA and CDR2 is FQGNSA. DNA of the CDR3: TGTGCCAGCAGCTTAGGGGGACCCTATGGCTACACCTTC. Translating gives CASSLGGPYGYTF.

Only a few counts were recorded for this clonotype. The rearrangement links TRBV20-1 to TRBJ1-5; D ambiguous. V lost 3 bases to trimming and J lost 11 bases, with 11 bases between them. CDR1 and CDR2 (germline): DFQATT, SNEGSKA (reference sequence). There are 11 residues in the CDR3. Here the CDR3 reads CSASGVGTQHF. The CDR3 DNA reads as TGCAGTGCTAGTGGTGTAGGGACCCAGCATTTT.

The chain recombines TRBV5-6 with TRBJ2-1; D possibly corresponds to TRBD2 (6 bases). The last part of the DNA fits TRBJ2-7 better; the J call may be wrong. Germline-derived CDR1 and CDR2 are SGHDT and YYEEEE. The CDR3 sequence is 16 residues long. The CDR3 DNA follows: TGTGCCAGCAGCCCCCGGGGGTCCAGCTCCTACAATGAGCAGTACTTC. Its translation is CASSPRGSSSYNEQYF.

A single count supports this clonotype. This chain links TRBV4-1 with TRBJ2-1, with a tentative D call TRBD1 (5 bases). TRBJ2-7 explains the end of the DNA better; the J call may be wrong. The CDR3 spans 15 residues. CDR1 and CDR2 (germline): MGHRA, YSYEKL. The DNA for the CDR3 is TGCGCCAGCAGCCCTACAGGATTAGCAATCGACGAGCAGTACTTC. Its translation is CASSPTGLAIDEQYF.

The chain carries TRBV12-3 or TRBV12-4 and TRBJ1-2; D not certain. The V and J ends lost 5 bases and 8 bases respectively, with 9 bases between them. The CDR3 consists of 11 residues. The CDR3 protein is CASSRGPGYTF. DNA for the CDR3: TGTGCCAGCAGTCGAGGACCGGGCTACACCTTC.

The table lists this clonotype with a few counts. V is TRBV28 and J is TRBJ1-6, with a tentative D call TRBD1 (5 bases). Trimming took off 5 bases at V and 2 bases at J, with 10 bases between the two ends. Per germline, CDR1 MDHEN and CDR2 SYDVKM. CDR3 length equals 15 residues. The CDR3 nucleotides are TGTGCCAGCAGTACCCGCAGGGCCTATAATTCACCCCTCCACTTT. As protein: CASSTRRAYNSPLHF.

V is TRBV12-3 or TRBV12-4 and J is TRBJ2-3, with TRBD2 as a possible D gene (6 bases). This CDR3 contains 15 residues. V dropped 5 bases and J dropped 15 bases, with 27 bases sitting between them. CDR3: CASSPGGVSTDMQYF. In nucleotides, the CDR3 is TGTGCCAGCAGTCCCGGGGGTGTGAGTACGGATATGCAATATTTT.

The rearrangement uses TRBV30 and TRBJ2-3; 7 nucleotides align to TRBD2. The CDR3 has 15 residues. Germline-derived CDR1 and CDR2 are GTSNPN and SVGIG (reference sequence). V was clipped by 1 base and J by 5 bases; unmatched bases: 9. The CDR3 nucleotides read TGTGCCTGGAGTGGGGCTAGCGGACCTGGAGATACGCAGTATTTT. Translated: CAWSGASGPGDTQYF.

V is TRBV20-1 and J is TRBJ2-5, with D uncertain. V dropped 0 bases and J dropped 11 bases, with 16 bases sitting between them. The CDR3 runs 13 residues. Per germline, CDR1 DFQATT and CDR2 SNEGSKA (reference sequence). As DNA, the CDR3 is TGCAGTGCTAGAGAGTACAGTTACAATGAGCAGTACTTC. This sequence encodes CSAREYSYNEQYF.

This clonotype was seen ten or more times. V usage is TRBV2 and J usage is TRBJ1-2; 7 nucleotides align to TRBD1. The CDR3 has 14 residues. The germline gives CDR1 SNHLY, CDR2 FYNNEI. V shed 6 bases, J shed 4 bases, and the junction held 8 bases outside the gene matches. CDR3 amino acids: CASRPRGDPYGYTF. The CDR3 DNA sequence: TGTGCCAGCAGGCCCAGGGGGGACCCCTATGGCTACACCTTC. Variable domain in full (rest from reference TRBV2 and TRBJ1-2): EPEVTQTPSHQVTQMGQEVILRCVPISNHLYFYWYRQILGQKVEFLVSFYNNEISEKSEIFDDQFSVERPDGSNFTLKIRSTKLEDSAMYFCASRPRGDPYGYTFGSGTRLTVV.

J is TRBJ2-5 and V is TRBV12-3 or TRBV12-4; 8 bases line up with TRBD1. The CDR3 has 16 amino acids. Trimming took 6 bases from V and 11 from J; bases not matched to a gene: 20. The CDR3 here is CASRGQQGGTYNVQYF. The CDR3 DNA sequence: TGTGCCAGCAGGGGCCAACAGGGGGGAACTTACAATGTGCAGTACTTC.

The genes are TRBV27 and TRBJ1-5; D uncertain. Trimming took 3 bases from V and 3 from J, leaving 12 bases between them. Germline CDR1 MNHEY, CDR2 SMNVEV (reference sequence). The CDR3 is 15 amino acids. The CDR3 loop is CASSFSGRPNQPQHF. CDR3 in DNA: TGTGCCAGCAGTTTCTCGGGCAGACCCAATCAGCCCCAGCATTTT.

This clonotype was detected many times. The rearrangement links TRBV4-2 to TRBJ1-2; 8 bases align to TRBD1. The CDR3 sequence is 15 residues long. Germline trimming cut 1 base from V and 4 bases from J; bases unmatched to any gene: 5. From germline, CDR1 is LGHNA and CDR2 YNFKEQ. CDR3 sequence: CASSQAGTGPYGYTF. CDR3 DNA sequence: TGTGCCAGCAGCCAAGCCGGGACAGGTCCCTATGGCTACACCTTC.

This clonotype was seen more than once but under ten times. The V gene is TRBV29-1, the J gene TRBJ1-2, with TRBD1 matching over 9 bases. Trimming at V came to 2 bases and at J to 5 bases, leaving 6 bases not matched to a gene. From germline, CDR1 is SQVTM and CDR2 ANQGSEA. This CDR3 has 14 residues. CDR3 nucleotide sequence: TGCAGCGTTGAAAATGTGGGACAGGGTTATGGCTACACCTTC. Protein product: CSVENVGQGYGYTF.

About this clonotype: With a much larger clone just one base away, this may be a read error. The chain joins TRBV10-3 to TRBJ2-1, with no clear D. From germline, CDR1 is ENHRY and CDR2 SYGVKD. Trimming shortened V by 8 bases and J by 10 bases, and 12 bases separated the two germline ends. The CDR3 loop spans 11 amino acids. CDR3 protein: CAIGNLYEQFF. The CDR3 DNA sequence: TGTGCCATCGGAAACCTCTACGAGCAGTTCTTC.

This clonotype has at least ten counts. V is TRBV12-5 and J is TRBJ2-3; D unresolved. V was trimmed by 8 bases and J by 0 bases, leaving 6 bases between them. Germline loops: CDR1 LGHNT, CDR2 FRNRAP. CDR3 length: 12 residues. The CDR3 region is CASTYSTDTQYF. The CDR3 nucleotides are TGTGCTAGTACGTATAGCACAGATACGCAGTATTTT.

The chain is built from TRBV27 and TRBJ2-1; 13 nucleotides line up with TRBD2. CDR3 length equals 16 residues. Trimming cost V 6 bases and J 7 bases; bases outside gene matches: 9. In germline, CDR1 is MNHEY, CDR2 SMNVEV (reference sequence). The CDR3 nucleotides are TGTGCCAGCAGAAAGCAAGGACTAGCGGGAGTGAATGAGCAGTTCTTC. It yields the protein CASRKQGLAGVNEQFF.

This chain links TRBV30 with TRBJ2-1, with unresolved D. Trimming shortened V by 4 bases and J by 5 bases, and 15 bases separated the two germline ends. Per the germline V gene, CDR1 is GTSNPN and CDR2 is SVGIG (reference sequence). This CDR3 contains 14 residues. CDR3: CAWNLAQRNNEQFF. The CDR3 coding sequence is TGTGCCTGGAATCTCGCCCAGCGCAACAATGAGCAGTTCTTC. The whole variable domain, filled in from reference TRBV30 and TRBJ2-1, reads SQTIHQWPATLVQPVGSPLSLECTVEGTSNPNLYWYRQAAGRGLQLLFYSVGIGQISSEVPQNLSASRPQDRQFILSSKKLLLSDSGFYLCAWNLAQRNNEQFFGPGTRLTVL.

This clonotype showed up many times. The chain has TRBV20-1 and TRBJ2-3; D is unclear. V lost 3 bases to trimming and J lost 0 bases, with 13 bases between them. The CDR3 is 15 amino acids. Germline assignment: CDR1 DFQATT and CDR2 SNEGSKA (reference sequence). The CDR3 coding sequence is TGCAGTGCTAGCCCCCTCTCTGGTAGCACAGATACGCAGTATTTT. This sequence encodes CSASPLSGSTDTQYF.